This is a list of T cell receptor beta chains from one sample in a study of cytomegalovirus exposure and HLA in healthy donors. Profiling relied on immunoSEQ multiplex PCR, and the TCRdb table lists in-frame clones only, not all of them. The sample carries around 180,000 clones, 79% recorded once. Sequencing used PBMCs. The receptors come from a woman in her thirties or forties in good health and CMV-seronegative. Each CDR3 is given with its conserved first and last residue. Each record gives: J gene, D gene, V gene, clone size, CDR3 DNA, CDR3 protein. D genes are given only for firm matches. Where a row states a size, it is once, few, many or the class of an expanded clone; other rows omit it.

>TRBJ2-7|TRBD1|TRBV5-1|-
TGCGCCAGCAGTACCGCGACAGGGCGCTCCTACGAGCAGTACTTC
CASSTATGRSYEQYF
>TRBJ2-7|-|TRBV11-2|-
TGTGCCAGCAGCTTAGGTGGAGGCTCCTACGAGCAGTACTTC
CASSLGGGSYEQYF
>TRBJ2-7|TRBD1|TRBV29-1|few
TGCAGCGTCCGGACAGGGGACGAGCAGTACTTC
CSVRTGDEQYF
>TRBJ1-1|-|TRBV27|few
TGTGCCAGCATCGATGTAGGGGCAGCAGCTTTCTTT
CASIDVGAAAFF
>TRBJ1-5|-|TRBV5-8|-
TGTGCCAGCAGCTTAGGGAGGGTCCAGCCCCAGCATTTT
CASSLGRVQPQHF
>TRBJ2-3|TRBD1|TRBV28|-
TGTGCCAGCAGTTTCCTTAAACCGGGACAGGGAACAGATACGCAGTATTTT
CASSFLKPGQGTDTQYF
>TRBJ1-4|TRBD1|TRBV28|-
TGTGCCAGCAGTCCGACAGGGGGAGATGAAAAACTGTTTTTT
CASSPTGGDEKLFF
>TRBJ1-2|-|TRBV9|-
TGTGCCAGCGCCGTAGGGGGGACTCCGCGGGGCTACACCTTC
CASAVGGTPRGYTF
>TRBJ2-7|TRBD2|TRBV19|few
TGTGCCAGTCAGACACAGCGGGGTCTCTCCTACGAGCAGTACTTC
CASQTQRGLSYEQYF
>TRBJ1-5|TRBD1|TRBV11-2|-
TGTGCCAGCAGCATTGACAGGGGAAGCAATCAGCCCCAGCATTTT
CASSIDRGSNQPQHF
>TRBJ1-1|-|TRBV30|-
TGTGCCTGGAGGGTACAGCTTTACACTGAAGCTTTCTTT
CAWRVQLYTEAFF
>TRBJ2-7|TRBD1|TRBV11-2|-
TGTGCCAGCAGCTTAGATGGGGAAGGGACAGGGGATATGAGCGAGCAGTACTTC
CASSLDGEGTGDMSEQYF
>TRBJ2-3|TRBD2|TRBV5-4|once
TGTGCCAGCAGCACCTGGGAAGCGGGGATAACAGATACGCAGTATTTT
CASSTWEAGITDTQYF
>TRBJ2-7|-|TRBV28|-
TGTGCCAGCAGTTTGATTCAGGGGATCGGTTCCTACGAGCAGTACTTC
CASSLIQGIGSYEQYF
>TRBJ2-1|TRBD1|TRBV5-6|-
TGTGCCAGCAGCCTGACAAGGCAGGGGGCAAAGAATGAGCAGTTCTTC
CASSLTRQGAKNEQFF
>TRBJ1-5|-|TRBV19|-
TGTGCCAGTAGCTCGCACAGGGTCTCCAATCAGCCCCAGCATTTT
CASSSHRVSNQPQHF
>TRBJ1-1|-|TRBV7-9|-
TGTGCCAGCAGAGGACATTCGAACACTGAAGCTTTCTTT
CASRGHSNTEAFF
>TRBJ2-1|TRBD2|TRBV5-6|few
TGTGCCAGCAGCTTGGGGGGACTAGGATGGGGAGAGCAGTTCTTC
CASSLGGLGWGEQFF
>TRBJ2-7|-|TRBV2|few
TGTGCCAGTTCTTCGACCAGACCGGGTTACGAGCAGTACTTC
CASSSTRPGYEQYF
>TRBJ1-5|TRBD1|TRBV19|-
TGTGCCAGTAGTGCCTCAGGGGGCGGTCAGCCCCAGCATTTT
CASSASGGGQPQHF